Following are 17 T cell receptor beta chains from one sample sequenced in a study of OX40 agonist ivuxolimab in advanced cancers. Sequenced by immunoSEQ multiplex PCR; TCRdb stores in-frame clones only, minus some. The data show approximately 52,000 clones, 94% seen once. The specimen was CD4+ or CD8+ T cells sorted from blood, collected in a trial of the OX40 agonist ivuxolimab. The receptors come from an adult with an advanced solid tumor such as melanoma, head and neck, liver or kidney cancer.

V is TRBV19 and J is TRBJ2-7; tentatively, D is TRBD2 (6 bases). This CDR3 comprises 16 residues. Germline V gene lookup returns CDR1 LNHDA and CDR2 SQIVND (reference sequence). V lost 5 bases and J lost 2, with 19 bases in between. CDR3 coding DNA: TGTGCCAGTAGTCCCCGCGAGGGACTCCGAACCTACGAGCAGTACTTC. Amino acid sequence: CASSPREGLRTYEQYF.

The genes are TRBV4-3 and TRBJ2-5; 13 nucleotides match TRBD2. CDR3 size: 15 residues. Germline-derived CDR1 and CDR2 are LGHNA and YSLEER. Trimming cost V 4 bases and J 5 bases; bases outside gene matches: 4. The CDR3: CASSPGTSGKETQYF. The CDR3 nucleotides read TGCGCCAGCAGCCCCGGGACTAGCGGGAAGGAGACCCAGTACTTC.

The chain couples TRBV6-1 to TRBJ2-7, with 8 bases lining up with TRBD1. CDR1 MNHNS and CDR2 SASEGT come from the germline V gene. The CDR3 is 15 residues long. Germline trimming cut 3 bases from V and 5 bases from J; bases unmatched to any gene: 9. CDR3 nucleotides: TGTGCCAGCAGTGATGAGGCAGGGGGCTTCGACGAGCAGTACTTC. It specifies CASSDEAGGFDEQYF.

This chain links TRBV27 with TRBJ2-3; D not certain. V lost 1 base, J lost 3 bases, and 8 bases lay in between. Germline CDR1 MNHEY, CDR2 SMNVEV (reference sequence). This CDR3 contains 14 residues. CDR3 DNA sequence: TGTGCCAGCAGTTTATACCACGCAACAGATACGCAGTATTTT. It yields the protein CASSLYHATDTQYF.

The V call is TRBV7-8, the J call TRBJ1-2; TRBD1 matches at 10 bases. Germline trimming cut 1 base from V and 1 base from J; bases unmatched to any gene: 9. CDR1 is SGHVS and CDR2 is FQNEAQ in the germline V gene. CDR3 size: 18 residues. The CDR3 here is CASSLVGTGAYLNYGYTF. The DNA of the CDR3 is TGTGCCAGCAGCTTAGTTGGGACAGGGGCCTATCTTAACTATGGCTACACCTTC.

This clone showed up just a few times. This chain connects TRBV7-2 to TRBJ2-3, with TRBD1 identical over 11 bases. Germline CDR1 reads SGHTA; CDR2 reads FQGNSA. With 5 bases clipped from V and 5 bases from J, the junction kept 6 bases outside the gene matches. The CDR3 loop spans 15 amino acids. DNA of the CDR3: TGTGCCAGCAGCCGGACAGGGGGCCTGGGAGATACGCAGTATTTT. This translates into CASSRTGGLGDTQYF.

A note on this clone: The sample holds other DNA sequences that translate to the same CDR3. This chain links TRBV30 with TRBJ1-1; perhaps TRBD1 as D (5 bases). Germline CDR1 GTSNPN, CDR2 SVGIG (reference sequence). The CDR3 runs 13 residues. Trimming took off 0 bases at V and 2 bases at J, with 7 bases between the two ends. CDR3 nucleotide sequence: TGTGCCTGGAGTGTTGGGGGAAACACTGAAGCTTTCTTT. Translation: CAWSVGGNTEAFF.

The V gene is TRBV5-1, the J gene TRBJ2-7, with 7 bases lining up with TRBD2. The germline V gene has CDR1 SGHRS and CDR2 YFSETQ. Germline trimming cut 2 bases from V and 6 bases from J; bases unmatched to any gene: 8. The CDR3 spans 14 residues. The CDR3 coding sequence is TGCGCCAGCAGCTTCGGGGACTATCGAATCGAGCAGTACTTC. It encodes CASSFGDYRIEQYF.

The chain links TRBV28 to TRBJ2-7, with D uncertain. The germline CDR1 and CDR2 sequences are MDHEN and SYDVKM. The germline V and J ends were trimmed by 5 bases and 2 bases, with 10 bases remaining between them. The CDR3 totals 13 residues. The CDR3 DNA sequence: TGTGCCAGCAGTCCACCCGCGGCCTACGAGCAGTACTTC. Its protein product is CASSPPAAYEQYF.

The chain recombines TRBV7-8 with TRBJ2-7; D gene ambiguous. Germline-derived CDR1 and CDR2 are SGHVS and FQNEAQ. Trimming shortened V by 1 base and J by 1 base, and 11 bases separated the two germline ends. CDR3 length equals 15 residues. The CDR3 loop reads CASSLGPGPSYEQYF. The CDR3 DNA sequence: TGTGCCAGCAGCTTAGGGCCGGGTCCTTCCTACGAGCAGTACTTC.

The gene calls are TRBV7-9 and TRBJ2-3; no definite D call. V lost 1 base, J lost 4 bases, and 15 bases lay in between. This CDR3 is built from 16 residues. Germline lookup yields CDR1 SEHNR and CDR2 FQNEAQ (reference sequence). CDR3 residues: CASSLDQFPPADTQYF. The CDR3 DNA is TGTGCCAGCAGCTTAGATCAATTCCCCCCAGCAGATACGCAGTATTTT.

DNA of the CDR3: TGTGCCAGCAGCTTAGTAGCGGGAGTGATAAGGAACGAGCAGTACTTC. Protein product: CASSLVAGVIRNEQYF. The J gene is TRBJ2-7, the V gene TRBV7-9, with TRBD2 matching 9 bases. The germline gives CDR1 SEHNR, CDR2 FQNEAQ (reference sequence). J lost 5 bases, V lost 1 base, and 9 bases had no gene match. The CDR3 contains 16 residues.

The V gene is TRBV28, the J gene TRBJ2-7, with D possibly matching TRBD2 (6 bases). Trimming took 6 bases from V and 3 from J, leaving 15 bases between them. Per germline, CDR1 MDHEN and CDR2 SYDVKM. The CDR3 is 14 amino acids. The CDR3 sequence is CASRPGLSFYEQYF. The CDR3 DNA follows: TGTGCCAGCAGACCGGGACTTTCTTTCTACGAGCAGTACTTC.

V usage is TRBV9 and J usage is TRBJ1-5; possible D gene TRBD1, 5 bases. V shed 2 bases and J shed 6 bases, with 12 bases lying between them. Per germline, CDR1 SGDLS and CDR2 YYNGEE. This CDR3 contains 14 residues. The CDR3 sequence is CASSVGGSAQPQHF. The CDR3 nucleotides read TGTGCCAGCAGCGTTGGGGGATCGGCTCAGCCCCAGCATTTT. Supplemented by reference TRBV9 and TRBJ1-5, the full variable domain reads DSGVTQTPKHLITATGQRVTLRCSPRSGDLSVYWYQQSLDQGLQFLIQYYNGEERAKGNILERFSAQQFPDLHSELNLSSLELGDSALYFCASSVGGSAQPQHFGDGTRLSIL.

A remark on this clone: Different DNA sequences within this sample yield the same CDR3. V usage is TRBV7-9 and J usage is TRBJ2-3; D not certain. Between the trimmed V and J ends, which lost 3 bases and 2 bases, there was a span of 3 bases. CDR3 length equals 12 residues. The germline gives CDR1 SEHNR, CDR2 FQNEAQ (reference sequence). CDR3: CASSLATDTQYF. The DNA for the CDR3 is TGTGCCAGCAGCTTGGCCACAGATACGCAGTATTTT.

The J gene is TRBJ2-1, the V gene TRBV27; 7 nucleotides agree with TRBD2. V was pared by 5 bases and J by 5 bases, with 9 bases of the junction left unmatched. This CDR3 contains 15 residues. Germline-derived CDR1 and CDR2 are MNHEY and SMNVEV (reference sequence). The CDR3 DNA follows: TGTGCCAGCAGTAAACCCAGCGGGAAGCACAATGAGCAGTTCTTC. Its protein is CASSKPSGKHNEQFF.

V usage is TRBV7-3 and J usage is TRBJ2-1; tentative D call: TRBD1 (6 bases). V was pared by 6 bases and J by 9 bases, with 18 bases between. CDR3 size: 14 residues. Germline-derived CDR1 and CDR2 are SGHTA and FQGTGA. The CDR3 sequence is CASRPRLTGLEQFF. CDR3 sequence (DNA): TGTGCCAGCAGACCGAGGCTGACAGGCCTTGAGCAGTTCTTC.